This T cell receptor beta chain appears in the sequencing data of a study of T-cell reconstitution after alpha-beta-depleted transplantation in children. Only a few counts were recorded for this clonotype. Germline V CDR1 and CDR2: SGHNT, YENEEA. Trimming took 7 bases from V and 4 from J; bases not matched to a gene: 15. CDR3 length: 16 residues. TCRbeta library preparation incorporated unique molecular identifiers. MiXCR, applied by TCRdb to the PCR reads, yields one record per CDR3 protein. The data hold more than 150,000 distinct CDR3 sequences, with roughly 14% observed a single time. The chain recombines TRBV11-3 with TRBJ2-7; 8 bases agree with TRBD2. The sequences come from PBMCs from the stem cell graft donor, collected from the stem cell graft. This receptor was taken from a human donor who donated a stem cell graft to a child with acute lymphoblastic leukemia. The DNA of the CDR3 is TGTGCCAGCAAAGGGGGGGTCGCGGGAGGAAGGTACGAGCAGTACTTC. Residues: CASKGGVAGGRYEQYF. Drawing the rest from reference TRBV11-3 and TRBJ2-7, the complete variable domain is EAGVVQSPRYKIIEKKQPVAFWCNPISGHNTLYWYLQNLGQGPELLIRYENEEAVDDSQLPKDRFSAERLKGVDSTLKIQPAELGDSAVYLCASKGGVAGGRYEQYFGPGTRLTVT.